This T cell receptor beta chain was sequenced during a study of cytomegalovirus exposure and HLA in healthy donors (dated 2017 in TCRdb). Background on the whole study: An earlier analysis of some 620 of the donors reported 250 to 300 Gb of sequence data and 100 million to 120 million unique TCR beta sequences obtained from around 180 million T cells. The study aimed to test whether signatures of past pathogen exposure could be identified by cataloging public T cell receptors. Alongside the repertoire data, information on donor age, sex, ethnicity and CMV serostatus was compiled. The number of typed donors differed by locus: about 620-630 for A, B, C, DRB1 and DQB1; some 500 for DQA1; around 610 for DPA1; and around 450 for DPB1. In an earlier analysis of 550 to 700 of the donors, high-throughput TCR beta sequencing was used to judge whether each TCR beta V gene segment behaved as functional or pseudogenic. A later analysis re-examined previously published TCR beta repertoires from 610 or so donors and added high-resolution HLA genotyping to investigate patterns of TCR occurrence. The T cell repertoires of 666 subjects were profiled by immunosequencing and related to cytomegalovirus serostatus. A later genetic analysis took genome-wide SNP genotypes for about 60% of the roughly 670 donors and used that subset as a discovery cohort. HLA typing included class I and class II loci at four-digit resolution. An early release covering roughly 600 HLA-typed donors comprised 250 to 350 gigabases of sequencing data and around 85 million unique TCR sequences. Among 300 to 500 genotyped donors of the cohort, an average of approximately 240,000 unique TCR beta nucleotide sequences was sequenced per donor, of which 15% to 20% were non-productive. The later analysis used no new phenotypic data to find candidate immune exposures, relying instead on TCR beta sequences and their occurrence across donors. The genetic ancestry cluster associated with self-reported Caucasian donors included around 76% of the roughly 400 genotyped donors. Several DR-DQ haplotypes were handled as single units for association and clustering because linkage in the cohort was strong. To predict cytomegalovirus infection status, the study combined high-throughput TCR immunosequencing, statistical association of individual TCRs with disease status, and machine learning. Every repertoire in the discovery cohort had been generated on one and the same sequencing platform. In addition to the first cohort of roughly 670 subjects, a separate validation cohort of about 120 different subjects was used. Overall study results and their limits: When HLA alleles, especially DR and DQ, strongly co-occurred, TCR associations were difficult to assign to individual alleles. A later genetic analysis associated a missense DCLRE1C variant with V-gene and J-gene trimming of TCR beta chains, and an independent cohort replicated the association. Presence/absence analyses assumed roughly uniform sequencing depth across donors, an assumption that may not hold. A later genetic analysis reported fewer N-insertions in productive TCRs among donors in an Asian-associated ancestry cluster than the approximately 670-donor mean. A group of highly shared sequence variants was considered likely to be a technical artifact of the sequencing pipeline. An earlier analysis of around 500 of the donors showed that most TCR beta V segments appeared in productive rearrangements either about 90% or about 30% of the time, which broadly matched IMGT annotations. The authors suggested that the approach could potentially be generalized to other disease states and immunological phenotypes. Correlated functional status among segregating V segments might be attributable to linkage disequilibrium, but an unknown experimental factor could not be ruled out. CMV serostatus was the only immune exposure information available for the cohort. In the study, approximately 150 TCR beta chains were listed as associated with cytomegalovirus. Several of the top co-occurrence clusters appeared to be linked to parvovirus B19, influenza, CMV and Epstein-Barr virus, according to a later analysis. In a later analysis, HLA-associated TCR beta chains were found to be more clonally expanded and to have lower generation probabilities than equally common non-associated chains. According to a later analysis, most CMV-associated TCR beta chains appeared to be HLA-restricted, and the HLA associations seemed to be driven largely by CMV exposure. In a later analysis, the rate of TCR association differed among HLA loci, with DRB1 alleles having the most associated TCRs and HLA-C alleles having the fewest. Fewer than 20 rarely observed V segments, including chromosome 9 orphons, were excluded from the earlier analysis of almost 600 of the donors because counts were too low. Some IMGT-functional V segments, including TRBV6-2 and TRBV6-3, could not be told apart with the 87-base-pair reads, so those segments were excluded. While some public TCRs were present in many individuals, most TCR sequences turned up only very rarely across donors. HLA typing was unavailable for some donors at each locus, so association tests used only the typed subset. In vitro tests confirmed that a few of the cytomegalovirus-associated TCR beta chains recognize cytomegalovirus antigens. Specific HLA alleles were associated with 15,000 to 20,000 TCR beta sequences at a false discovery rate of 0.05 in a later analysis. Only TCR beta chains were sequenced in this cohort, and the absence of alpha or paired-chain data limited detectable features. A further reported finding was that TCR beta sequences accurately predicted the HLA-A and HLA-B alleles for most subjects in the first cohort. Cytomegalovirus status was reported to be diagnosed by the classifier with high specificity and sensitivity in both the original and validation cohorts.

The cohort comprised fewer than 750 healthy bone marrow donors. At the time of sampling, every cohort member was nominally healthy, though immune exposures that went unrecorded were likely present. The donor tested CMV seronegative and was one of the 352 seronegative cohort members. Every donor gave a peripheral blood sample, and the peripheral blood mononuclear cells from that sample were used for TCR beta sequencing. The Qiagen DNeasy Blood Extraction Kit was used to extract genomic DNA from the blood cell samples. As regards this clone: Its antigen specificity is not known. There are no base qualities to consult, and no much larger clone falls within one base.

The CDR3 goes from the cysteine to the phenylalanine over 19 residues. The sequence is cut down to CDR3 DNA, 57 bases in frame from base 1. Per the germline V gene, MGHRA is the CDR1 and YSYEKL is the CDR2. V loses 2 bases at its end and J loses 2 bases; junction bases beyond the gene matches: 13. Library preparation used the immunoSEQ multiplex PCR assay. For the multiplex PCR, a mixture combining 60 forward primers for TCR Vbeta segments and 13 reverse primers for TCR Jbeta segments was used. The CDR3 region of rearranged TCR beta genes was amplified from genomic DNA with a multiplex PCR assay. The amplified TCR beta libraries were sequenced on the Illumina HiSeq System as 87-base-pair reads. The paper's processing steps were these. A later analysis counted tens of millions of unique TCR beta chains across the 650 to 800 repertoires, and some 11 million of these chains were shared by at least two donors. To remove PCR and sequencing errors, raw reads were error-corrected and collapsed into unique sequences using a nearest-neighbor algorithm that merged closely related sequences. Alignment of CDR3 sequences to IMGT reference sequences was used to assign V, D and J gene segments. For a sequence to be retained, a match of at least six nucleotides was required to both a V gene segment and a J gene segment. A rearrangement counted as productive if the CDR3 had no stop codons and remained in frame with V and J, and every other rearrangement counted as non-productive. Following IMGT convention, CDR3 was defined as the stretch from the second conserved V-encoded cysteine up to the conserved J-encoded phenylalanine. The earlier analysis of a few hundred of the donors excluded any sequence lacking an unambiguous match to a single V gene segment. An earlier analysis of a few hundred of the donors classified V segments as functional when productive rearrangements were above 56.7% and as segregating when the standard deviation between donors was above 5%. To diagnose cytomegalovirus status from the catalog of TCR beta chain sequences, a statistical classification framework was built. V and J gene assignment, in a later analysis, came from comparing TCR nucleotide sequences with IMGT/GENE-DB human TR gene sequences. In a later analysis, CDR3 sequences and most-parsimonious VDJ recombination scenarios were assigned using the TCRdist pipeline. In a later analysis, every TCR beta chain was defined by the combination of its CDR3 amino acid sequence and its V-gene family, and reads without a unique V-gene family were dropped. In a later analysis, nearly 600 highly shared, low-generation-probability nucleotide sequences were removed to address suspected cross-contamination and a sequencing artifact. In a later analysis, a clonal expansion index was calculated for each public chain from normalized within-repertoire ranks of inferred template counts. A later analysis computed generation probabilities with a VDJ recombination model fitted to out-of-frame rearrangements, and checked the results against IGoR. In a later analysis, hypergeometric tests were used to score TCR-TCR, TCR-HLA and TCR-CMV co-occurrence, with a repertoire-size bias correction applied to TCR pairs. In a later analysis, false discovery rates were estimated by permuting HLA or CMV assignments 20 times. In a later analysis, co-occurring TCRs were grouped using DBSCAN, with TCRdist sequence similarity added in when clustering inside HLA-allele-positive subsets. For co-occurrence clustering, repertoires with fewer than 30,000 or more than 120,000 public chains were excluded, along with 5 or 6 repertoires with anomalous nucleotide sharing. In its TCRdb copy, this immuneACCESS table keeps in-frame sequences only and misses some clones. Where compared with another copy, unresolved V genes explain less than half of these, and the others have no known cause. D and trimming were read from the DNA, whereas the V and J calls and clone size are those reported in that table. The sample profile shows about 180,000 clones; approximately 80% of them were found once. 2.4% of the sample rests with the top ten.

The receptor chain draws on TRBV4-1 and TRBJ2-4, with TRBD1 identical over 9 junction bases. The source material was PBMCs. The sequence derives from a male donor in good health and CMV-seronegative. The CDR3: CASSQPPNRDRVSKNIQYF. The DNA sequence reads TGCGCCAGCAGCCAACCGCCGAACCGGGACAGGGTTTCCAAAAACATTCAGTACTTC.